These 31 T cell receptor beta chains originate from one sample sequenced in a study of T cell repertoires in cytomegalovirus infection. These receptors lack a known antigen. TCRdb fed the reads into MiXCR, producing one record per CDR3 protein. The table has hundreds of thousands of distinct CDR3 sequences, roughly 36% seen once; the top ten hold 15% to 20%. The sample in question was cultured PBMCs, obtained from culture after CMV antigen stimulation. Receptor source: a human donor in good health (CMV status not recorded). Some clones in this sample may be carry-over from other donors' samples.

This clonotype was detected a few times. V and J are TRBV7-2 and TRBJ2-3, with D possibly matching TRBD2 (7 bases). Trimming cost V 1 base and J 4 bases, with 15 bases left between them. CDR1 is SGHTA and CDR2 is FQGNSA in the germline V gene. CDR3 size: 16 residues. The CDR3 bases are TGTGCCAGCAGCTTAGGTAGGGGGAGGGGTCCAGATACGCAGTATTTT. It specifies CASSLGRGRGPDTQYF.

V is TRBV7-6 and J is TRBJ2-3; 10 bases agree with TRBD2. The germline V gene has CDR1 SGHVS and CDR2 FNYEAQ. After removal of 5 bases from V and 4 bases from J, the junction contained 9 bases not matched to a gene. CDR3 length: 16 residues. The CDR3 sequence: CASSPRTSGLPDTQYF. The DNA of the CDR3 is TGTGCCAGCAGCCCCCGGACTAGCGGACTCCCAGATACGCAGTATTTT. The full variable domain, its missing parts supplied by reference TRBV7-6 and TRBJ2-3, is GAGVSQSPRYKVTKRGQDVALRCDPISGHVSLYWYRQALGQGPEFLTYFNYEAQQDKSGLPNDRFSAERPEGSISTLTIQRTEQRDSAMYRCASSPRTSGLPDTQYFGPGTRLTVL.

This chain connects TRBV19 to TRBJ1-2; 8 nucleotides match TRBD1. The J segment lost 6 bases and the V segment lost 5 bases, leaving 5 bases of the junction unmatched. This CDR3 is built from 13 residues. Per the germline V gene, CDR1 is LNHDA and CDR2 is SQIVND (reference sequence). The CDR3 coding sequence is TGTGCCAGTAGTGTGACAGGGGATGATGGCTACACCTTC. This codes for CASSVTGDDGYTF. The entire variable domain, with the rest obtained from reference TRBV19 and TRBJ1-2, is as follows: DGGITQSPKYLFRKEGQNVTLSCEQNLNHDAMYWYRQDPGQGLRLIYYSQIVNDFQKGDIAEGYSVSREKKESFPLTVTSAQKNPTAFYLCASSVTGDDGYTFGSGTRLTVV.

This clonotype has at least ten counts. The V gene is TRBV7-2, the J gene TRBJ2-5; 12 nucleotides match TRBD2. The germline gives CDR1 SGHTA, CDR2 FQGNSA. Germline trimming cut 5 bases from V and 7 bases from J; bases unmatched to any gene: 8. The CDR3 is 15 residues long. CDR3 in amino acids: CASSPLAGGGGTQYF. The CDR3 DNA sequence: TGTGCCAGCAGCCCGCTAGCGGGGGGGGGCGGGACCCAGTACTTC.

This clonotype was counted a few times. This rearrangement joins TRBV7-8 to TRBJ2-7; the D gene is possibly TRBD1 (6 bases). Germline loops: CDR1 SGHVS, CDR2 FQNEAQ. The V end lost 4 bases, the J end lost 7 bases, and 14 bases lay between the germline ends. The CDR3 is 13 residues long. The CDR3 nucleotides are TGTGCCAGCAGCTCGGACAGAGCTGGTGAGCAGTACTTC. Protein sequence: CASSSDRAGEQYF.

This clonotype was counted only a few times. The rearrangement uses TRBV28 and TRBJ1-1; no reliable D call. The V gene lost 4 bases and the J gene lost 4 bases, with 13 bases spanning the gap. The CDR3 totals 14 residues. Germline CDR1 reads MDHEN; CDR2 reads SYDVKM. The CDR3 is CASSWILGGTEAFF. CDR3 in DNA: TGTGCCAGCAGTTGGATCCTAGGAGGCACTGAAGCTTTCTTT.

V and J are TRBV9 and TRBJ2-5, with D tentatively TRBD2 (6 bases). Germline V lookup: CDR1 SGDLS, CDR2 YYNGEE. The CDR3 length is 14 residues. Trimming took 0 bases from V and 4 from J, leaving 10 bases between them. CDR3 protein: CASSVAGVPETQYF. The DNA for the CDR3 is TGTGCCAGCAGCGTAGCGGGAGTGCCAGAGACCCAGTACTTC.

Only a few counts were recorded for this clonotype. The chain carries TRBV27 and TRBJ2-7, with 14 bases identical to TRBD2. Per the germline V gene, CDR1 is MNHEY and CDR2 is SMNVEV (reference sequence). The CDR3 sequence is 16 residues long. V trimming: 3 bases; J trimming: 7 bases; junction bases outside the gene matches: 8. The CDR3 loop is CASSFGTSGRGKEQYF. Here the CDR3 DNA reads TGTGCCAGCAGTTTTGGGACTAGCGGGAGAGGAAAGGAGCAGTACTTC.

This clonotype was observed a few times. This chain joins TRBV5-4 and TRBJ2-5; the D gene is possibly TRBD1 (5 bases). Germline V gene sequence: CDR1 SGHNT, CDR2 YYREEE (reference sequence). Trimming removed 4 bases from V and 1 base from J, with 11 bases in between. This CDR3 is built from 14 residues. CDR3: CASSEMTVQETQYF. CDR3 DNA sequence: TGTGCCAGCAGCGAAATGACAGTCCAAGAGACCCAGTACTTC.

This chain connects TRBV12-3 or TRBV12-4 to TRBJ2-1; 7 nucleotides align to TRBD1. The V and J ends lost 6 bases and 5 bases, in that order; junction bases with no gene match: 1. CDR3 size: 12 residues. Here the CDR3 DNA reads TGTGCCAGCAGAGGGACAGACAATGAGCAGTTCTTC. This sequence encodes CASRGTDNEQFF.

J is TRBJ2-7 and V is TRBV7-2; D may be TRBD1 (6 bases). The CDR3 is 15 amino acids. V shed 5 bases and J shed 1 base, with 15 bases lying between them. CDR1 is SGHTA, CDR2 FQGNSA, per germline. CDR3 coding DNA: TGTGCCAGCAGCCCCGACAGGACTTCATCCTACGAGCAGTACTTC. Translation: CASSPDRTSSYEQYF.

The gene calls are TRBV10-3 and TRBJ2-7; 8 nucleotides agree with TRBD1. The length of the CDR3 is 12 residues. V shed 11 bases, J shed 3 bases, and the junction held 6 bases outside the gene matches. Looked up from germline, CDR1 is ENHRY and CDR2 is SYGVKD. The CDR3 DNA reads as TGTGCCGCTGGACAGGGTGGCTACGAGCAGTACTTC. Translating gives CAAGQGGYEQYF.

A word on this clonotype: Sequence at one end of the junction differs from germline and may be a read error. The CDR3 is CASSLYYEYNEQIF. The CDR3 nucleotides are TGTGCCAGCAGCTTATATTACGAATACAATGAGCAGATCTTC. The chain employs TRBV7-2 and TRBJ2-1; no firm D call. The CDR3 runs to 14 residues. The germline CDR1 and CDR2 sequences are SGHTA and FQGNSA.

This clonotype came up a few times. CDR3 in DNA: TGTGCCAGCAGCCCCAAAAGGACGTACCTCACCGGGGAGCTGTTTTTT. This translates into CASSPKRTYLTGELFF. The chain couples TRBV5-6 to TRBJ2-2; D is unclear. This CDR3 is built from 16 residues. CDR1 and CDR2 (germline): SGHDT, YYEEEE. The V end lost 4 bases, the J end lost 4 bases, and 17 bases lay between the germline ends.

This clonotype occurred a few times. The V gene is TRBV7-6, the J gene TRBJ2-5; no clear D gene. V lost 3 bases and J 5 bases, leaving 28 bases between the germline ends. CDR3 length: 19 amino acids. Germline CDR1 SGHVS, CDR2 FNYEAQ. In DNA form, the CDR3 reads TGTGCCAGCAGCTTCAGATGGACGGACCTCACAAGTGAGTTGGAGACCCAGTACTTC. Its protein product is CASSFRWTDLTSELETQYF.

The V gene is TRBV2, the J gene TRBJ2-3, with TRBD2 as a possible D gene (6 bases). The CDR3 loop spans 12 amino acids. Germline V gene sequence: CDR1 SNHLY, CDR2 FYNNEI. The V end lost 7 bases, the J end lost 6 bases, and 11 bases lay between the germline ends. The CDR3 is CASIGGEDTQYF. The DNA of the CDR3 is TGTGCCAGCATAGGAGGGGAGGATACGCAGTATTTT. The full variable domain, completed using reference TRBV2 and TRBJ2-3, is EPEVTQTPSHQVTQMGQEVILRCVPISNHLYFYWYRQILGQKVEFLVSFYNNEISEKSEIFDDQFSVERPDGSNFTLKIRSTKLEDSAMYFCASIGGEDTQYFGPGTRLTVL.

The rearrangement joins TRBV12-3 or TRBV12-4 to TRBJ2-5; TRBD2 matches at 9 bases. The V and J ends lost 6 bases and 4 bases, in that order; junction bases with no gene match: 12. This CDR3 contains 16 residues. In DNA form, the CDR3 reads TGTGCCAGCAGCCCCGGGGGTAGCGGGGGAAGAGAGACCCAGTACTTC. It is translated as CASSPGGSGGRETQYF.

This clonotype showed up just a few times. The chain links TRBV29-1 to TRBJ1-5, with a tentative D call TRBD1 (6 bases). V lost 0 bases and J 3 bases, leaving 18 bases between the germline ends. The CDR3 has 17 residues. CDR1 and CDR2 (germline): SQVTM, ANQGSEA. CDR3 DNA sequence: TGCAGCGTTGAAGATCCGGGGGCGCCAGGATTCAATCAGCCCCAGCATTTT. This codes for CSVEDPGAPGFNQPQHF.

This chain connects TRBV5-5 to TRBJ2-1, with 9 bases matching TRBD2. Germline V gene sequence: CDR1 SGHKS, CDR2 YYEKEE (reference sequence). The CDR3 contains 17 residues. J gave up 4 bases and V 1 base, and 9 bases lay outside the gene matches. The CDR3 DNA reads TGTGCCAGCAGCTTGAACGGGGCGGGGGGGTTGTACAATGAGCAGTTCTTC. Translated: CASSLNGAGGLYNEQFF. The variable domain in full, with the rest retrieved from reference TRBV5-5 and TRBJ2-1, is DAGVTQSPTHLIKTRGQQVTLRCSPISGHKSVSWYQQVLGQGPQFIFQYYEKEERGRGNFPDRFSARQFPNYSSELNVNALLLGDSALYLCASSLNGAGGLYNEQFFGPGTRLTVL.

The V call is TRBV11-2, the J call TRBJ1-3, with no clear D. This CDR3 contains 15 residues. The V end lost 4 bases, the J end lost 4 bases, and 14 bases lay between the germline ends. The germline V gene has CDR1 SGHAT and CDR2 FQNNGV. CDR3 sequence reads: CASSSAPLAGNTIYF. CDR3 sequence (DNA): TGTGCCAGCAGCTCGGCCCCGTTGGCCGGAAACACCATATATTTT.

The chain couples TRBV4-1 to TRBJ1-1; D is unresolved. Germline values: CDR1 MGHRA, CDR2 YSYEKL. The length of the CDR3 is 13 residues. V dropped 3 bases and J dropped 8 bases, with 13 bases sitting between them. The CDR3 spells CASSHPLGLEAFF. CDR3 DNA sequence: TGCGCCAGCAGCCACCCTCTAGGTCTGGAAGCTTTCTTT.

J is TRBJ2-7 and V is TRBV6-1; D possibly corresponds to TRBD1 (5 bases). This CDR3 is built from 12 residues. Trimming removed 2 bases from V and 7 bases from J, with 9 bases in between. CDR1 is MNHNS and CDR2 is SASEGT in the germline V gene. CDR3: CASSEQGLEQYF. For the CDR3, the DNA is TGTGCCAGCAGTGAACAGGGTCTTGAGCAGTACTTC.

The chain couples TRBV6-4 to TRBJ2-3; tentative D call: TRBD1 (6 bases). This CDR3 comprises 15 residues. Germline V CDR1 and CDR2: MRHNA, SNTAGT. Trimming pared 7 bases from V and 2 bases from J, leaving 16 bases between. CDR3 protein: CASKVTGGNTDTQYF. In nucleotides, the CDR3 is TGTGCCAGCAAAGTGACAGGAGGAAACACAGATACGCAGTATTTT.

The chain uses TRBV15 and TRBJ1-5, with D possibly matching TRBD1 (5 bases). CDR1 is LNHNV and CDR2 is YYDKDF in the germline V gene (reference sequence). Trimming shortened V by 1 base and J by 3 bases, and 16 bases separated the two germline ends. The CDR3 has 17 amino acids. The CDR3 is CATSRGAPGRDNQPQHF. As DNA, the CDR3 is TGTGCCACCAGCAGAGGGGCCCCTGGCAGGGACAATCAGCCCCAGCATTTT.

In this sample, this clonotype turned up many times. V gene TRBV7-8 combines with J gene TRBJ1-6; D not resolved. Germline values: CDR1 SGHVS, CDR2 FQNEAQ. Trimming removed 4 bases at V and 2 bases at J, with 9 bases between. There are 15 residues in the CDR3. CDR3 residues: CASSSRAAYNSPLHF. In nucleotides, the CDR3 is TGTGCCAGCAGCTCCCGAGCGGCCTATAATTCACCCCTCCACTTT.

J is TRBJ2-4 and V is TRBV29-1; 7 bases line up with TRBD1. Looked up from germline, CDR1 is SQVTM and CDR2 is ANQGSEA. The CDR3 is made up of 12 amino acids. Losses at the gene ends were 7 bases for V and 6 bases for J; bases not matched to a gene: 6. CDR3 DNA: TGCAGCGCGGCCGGGACAGTAAACATTCAGTACTTC. Its translation is CSAAGTVNIQYF.

This clonotype was detected ten times or more. This rearrangement joins TRBV11-2 to TRBJ2-7; 7 nucleotides match TRBD1. The V segment lost 1 base and the J segment 2 bases; nucleotides outside the gene matches: 2. Germline-derived CDR1 and CDR2 are SGHAT and FQNNGV. This CDR3 region has 14 residues. CDR3 DNA sequence: TGTGCCAGCAGCTTAGTAACAGGGGCCTACGAGCAGTACTTC. This translates into CASSLVTGAYEQYF.

The CDR3 is CSATIGQLYNEQFF. The CDR3 DNA is TGCAGTGCCACCATCGGTCAGCTCTACAATGAGCAGTTCTTC. The genes are TRBV20-1 and TRBJ2-1; D remains ambiguous. V lost 6 bases to trimming and J lost 3 bases, with 15 bases between them. The CDR3 loop spans 14 amino acids. The germline V gene encodes CDR1 DFQATT and CDR2 SNEGSKA (reference sequence).

The chain couples TRBV20-1 to TRBJ1-3; no clear D gene. CDR1 and CDR2 (germline): DFQATT, SNEGSKA (reference sequence). The CDR3 runs 14 residues. V was shortened by 6 bases and J by 0 bases, with 12 bases between the two germline ends. The CDR3, as DNA: TGCAGTGCATGGCGACGGTCCTCTGGAAACACCATATATTTT. Translated: CSAWRRSSGNTIYF.

The V and J genes are TRBV7-8 and TRBJ2-5; 7 nucleotides match TRBD2. The CDR3 is 17 amino acids. V lost 1 base, J lost 3 bases, and 11 bases stayed unmatched. CDR1 is SGHVS and CDR2 is FQNEAQ in the germline V gene. The DNA of the CDR3 is TGTGCCAGCAGCTTAGATTGGGGGGGGGGTTGGGAAGAGACCCAGTACTTC. Amino acid sequence: CASSLDWGGGWEETQYF.

The rearrangement uses TRBV27 and TRBJ2-7, with D perhaps being TRBD1 or TRBD2 (5 bases each). The V gene lost 5 bases and the J gene lost 4 bases, with 12 bases spanning the gap. The CDR3 consists of 13 residues. The germline gives CDR1 MNHEY, CDR2 SMNVEV (reference sequence). The CDR3, as DNA: TGTGCCAGCAGTCGAGGGGTCTATTACGAGCAGTACTTC. Its translation: CASSRGVYYEQYF.